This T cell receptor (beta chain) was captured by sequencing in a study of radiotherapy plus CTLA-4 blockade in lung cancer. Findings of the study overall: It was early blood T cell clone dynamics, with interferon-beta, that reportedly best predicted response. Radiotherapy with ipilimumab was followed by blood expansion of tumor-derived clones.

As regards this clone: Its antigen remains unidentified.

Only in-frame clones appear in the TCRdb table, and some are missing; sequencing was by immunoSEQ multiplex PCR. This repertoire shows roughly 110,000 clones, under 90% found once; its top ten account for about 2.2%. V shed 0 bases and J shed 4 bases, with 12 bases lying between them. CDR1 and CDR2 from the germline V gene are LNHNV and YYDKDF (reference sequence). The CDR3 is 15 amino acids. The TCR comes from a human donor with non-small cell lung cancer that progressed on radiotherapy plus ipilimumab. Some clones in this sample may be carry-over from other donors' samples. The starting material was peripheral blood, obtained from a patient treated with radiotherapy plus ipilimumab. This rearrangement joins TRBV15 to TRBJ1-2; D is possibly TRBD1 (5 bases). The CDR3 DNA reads TGTGCCACCAGCAGAGATTACGGGGGAGGCTATGGCTACACCTTC. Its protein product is CATSRDYGGGYGYTF.